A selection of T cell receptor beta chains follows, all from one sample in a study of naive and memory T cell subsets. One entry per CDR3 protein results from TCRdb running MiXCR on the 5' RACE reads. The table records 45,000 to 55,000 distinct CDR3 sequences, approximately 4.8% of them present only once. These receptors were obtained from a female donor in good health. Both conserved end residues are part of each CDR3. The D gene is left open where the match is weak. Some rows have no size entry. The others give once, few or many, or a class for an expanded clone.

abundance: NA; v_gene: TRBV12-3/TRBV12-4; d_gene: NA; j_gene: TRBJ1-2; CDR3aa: CASGTGTLDTF; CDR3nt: TGTGCCAGCGGTACCGGGACCCTCGACACCTTC
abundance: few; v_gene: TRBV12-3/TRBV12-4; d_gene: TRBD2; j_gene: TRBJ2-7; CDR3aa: CASSGLAGPYEQYF; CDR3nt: TGTGCCAGCAGTGGACTAGCGGGACCTTACGAGCAGTACTTC
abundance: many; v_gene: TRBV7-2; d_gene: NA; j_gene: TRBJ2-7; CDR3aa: CASSPLGGGSYEQYF; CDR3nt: TGTGCCAGCAGCCCCTTAGGGGGAGGCTCCTACGAGCAGTACTTC
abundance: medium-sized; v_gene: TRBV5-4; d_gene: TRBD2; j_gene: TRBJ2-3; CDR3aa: CASSRPAGGLSTDTQYF; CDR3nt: TGTGCCAGCAGCCGACCGGCGGGAGGGCTAAGCACAGATACGCAGTATTTT
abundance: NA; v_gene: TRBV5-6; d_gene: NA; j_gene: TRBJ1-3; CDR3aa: CASSLTGFTGNTIYF; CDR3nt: TGTGCCAGCAGCTTGACTGGGTTCACTGGAAACACCATATATTTT
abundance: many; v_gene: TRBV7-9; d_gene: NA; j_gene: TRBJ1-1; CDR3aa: CASSLSGSGTEAFF; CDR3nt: TGTGCCAGCAGCTTATCAGGGAGTGGCACTGAAGCTTTCTTT
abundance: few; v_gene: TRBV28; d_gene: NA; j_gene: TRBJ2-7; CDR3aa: CASSLTVYEQYF; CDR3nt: TGTGCCAGCAGTTTAACGGTCTACGAGCAGTACTTC
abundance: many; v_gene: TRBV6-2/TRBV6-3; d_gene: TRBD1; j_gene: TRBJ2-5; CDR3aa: CASSSLRTGEETQYF; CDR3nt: TGTGCCAGCAGTTCCCTTCGGACAGGCGAAGAGACCCAGTACTTC
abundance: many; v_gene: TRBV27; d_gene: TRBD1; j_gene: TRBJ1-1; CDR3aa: CASSTRDREAFF; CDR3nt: TGTGCCAGCAGTACCCGGGACAGGGAGGCTTTCTTT
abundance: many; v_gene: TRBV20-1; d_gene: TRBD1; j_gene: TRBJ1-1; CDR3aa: CSARGDSIMNTEAFF; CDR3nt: TGCAGTGCTAGAGGGGACAGTATTATGAACACTGAAGCTTTCTTT
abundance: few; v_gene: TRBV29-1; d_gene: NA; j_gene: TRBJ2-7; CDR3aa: CSVGAGEQYF; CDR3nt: TGCAGCGTGGGGGCCGGCGAGCAGTACTTC
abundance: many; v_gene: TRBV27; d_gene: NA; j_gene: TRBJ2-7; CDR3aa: CASSLSSLGQSYEQYF; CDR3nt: TGTGCCAGCAGTTTATCTTCCCTGGGGCAGTCCTACGAGCAGTACTTC
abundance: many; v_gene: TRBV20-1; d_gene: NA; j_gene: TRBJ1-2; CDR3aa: CSARWGAEGYTF; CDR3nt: TGCAGTGCTAGATGGGGGGCAGAAGGCTACACCTTC
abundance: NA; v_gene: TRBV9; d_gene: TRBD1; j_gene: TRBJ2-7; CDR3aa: CASTPRDSQVHEQYF; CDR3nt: TGTGCCAGCACACCCCGGGACAGTCAAGTCCACGAGCAGTACTTC
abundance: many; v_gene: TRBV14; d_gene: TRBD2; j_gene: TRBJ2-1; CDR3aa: CASSRLAGEHYNEQFF; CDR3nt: TGTGCCAGCAGCCGGCTAGCGGGAGAGCACTACAATGAGCAGTTCTTC
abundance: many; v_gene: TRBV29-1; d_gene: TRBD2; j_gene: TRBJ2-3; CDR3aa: CSVGILAGERTDTQYF; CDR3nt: TGCAGCGTGGGCATACTAGCGGGGGAACGCACAGATACGCAGTATTTT
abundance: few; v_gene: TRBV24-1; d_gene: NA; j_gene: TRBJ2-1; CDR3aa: CATSDPRLGWRDEQFF; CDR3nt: TGTGCCACCAGTGATCCACGCCTGGGGTGGAGGGATGAGCAGTTCTTC
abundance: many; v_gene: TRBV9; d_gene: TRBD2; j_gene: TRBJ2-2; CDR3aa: CASSAAGGPTGELFF; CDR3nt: TGTGCCAGCAGTGCGGCGGGAGGCCCGACCGGGGAGCTGTTTTTT
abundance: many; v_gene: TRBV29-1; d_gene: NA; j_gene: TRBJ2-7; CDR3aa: CSVEDGSGTTAIYEQYF; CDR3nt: TGCAGCGTTGAAGATGGGTCAGGAACTACCGCGATCTACGAGCAGTACTTC
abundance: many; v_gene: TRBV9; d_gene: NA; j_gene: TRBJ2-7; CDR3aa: CASSVGVGMSSYEQYF; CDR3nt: TGTGCCAGCAGCGTAGGGGTCGGGATGAGCTCCTACGAGCAGTACTTC
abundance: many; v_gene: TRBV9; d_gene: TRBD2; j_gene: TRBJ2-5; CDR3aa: CASSVGVSGTLAETQYF; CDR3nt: TGTGCCAGCAGCGTAGGGGTTAGCGGGACCCTGGCGGAGACCCAGTACTTC
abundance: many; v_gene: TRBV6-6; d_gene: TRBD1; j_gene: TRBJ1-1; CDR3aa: CASSRTGKGMNTEAFF; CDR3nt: TGTGCCAGCAGTCGGACAGGGAAGGGGATGAACACTGAAGCTTTCTTT
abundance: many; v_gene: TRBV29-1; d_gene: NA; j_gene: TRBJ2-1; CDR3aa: CSVHDTISYNEQFF; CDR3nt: TGCAGCGTTCACGACACCATCTCCTACAATGAGCAGTTCTTC
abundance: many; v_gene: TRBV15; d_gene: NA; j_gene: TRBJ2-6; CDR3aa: CATSRGTSGANVLTF; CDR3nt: TGTGCCACCAGCAGAGGGACCTCTGGGGCCAACGTCCTGACTTTC
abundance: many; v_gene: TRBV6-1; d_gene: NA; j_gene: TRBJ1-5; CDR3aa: CASSEAGWPNQPQHF; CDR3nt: TGTGCCAGCAGTGAAGCGGGTTGGCCGAATCAGCCCCAGCATTTT
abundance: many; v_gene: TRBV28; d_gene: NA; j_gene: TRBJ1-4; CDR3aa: CASSRLGKLFF; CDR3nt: TGTGCCAGCAGTCGATTGGGAAAACTGTTTTTT
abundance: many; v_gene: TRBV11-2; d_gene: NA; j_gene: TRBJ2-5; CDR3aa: CASSPIKRLETQYF; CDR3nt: TGTGCCAGCAGCCCTATTAAGAGGTTAGAGACCCAGTACTTC
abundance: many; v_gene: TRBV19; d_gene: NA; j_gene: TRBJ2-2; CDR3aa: CASIQDRATGELFF; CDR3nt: TGTGCCAGTATACAGGACAGAGCCACCGGGGAGCTGTTTTTT